This entry is about one T cell receptor beta chain. This sample is drawn from a study of CXCR3-negative and CXCR3-positive naive CD8 T cells. UMI-labeled 5' RACE TRB cDNA libraries were prepared from the cells. TCRdb processed the 5' RACE reads again and assigns one entry to each CDR3 protein, with no DNA. Its listing shows about 43,000 distinct CDR3 sequences. The CDR3 contains 14 residues. Germline CDR1 MNHEY, CDR2 SVGAGI. The gene calls are TRBV6-5 and TRBJ2-7; the D gene TCRdb calls, TRBD1, cannot be checked with no DNA. This TCR came from a human donor in good health. Some clones in this sample may be carry-over from other donors' samples. Sample: memory CD8+ T cells from blood. The CDR3 spells CASSPRVMAYEQYF.